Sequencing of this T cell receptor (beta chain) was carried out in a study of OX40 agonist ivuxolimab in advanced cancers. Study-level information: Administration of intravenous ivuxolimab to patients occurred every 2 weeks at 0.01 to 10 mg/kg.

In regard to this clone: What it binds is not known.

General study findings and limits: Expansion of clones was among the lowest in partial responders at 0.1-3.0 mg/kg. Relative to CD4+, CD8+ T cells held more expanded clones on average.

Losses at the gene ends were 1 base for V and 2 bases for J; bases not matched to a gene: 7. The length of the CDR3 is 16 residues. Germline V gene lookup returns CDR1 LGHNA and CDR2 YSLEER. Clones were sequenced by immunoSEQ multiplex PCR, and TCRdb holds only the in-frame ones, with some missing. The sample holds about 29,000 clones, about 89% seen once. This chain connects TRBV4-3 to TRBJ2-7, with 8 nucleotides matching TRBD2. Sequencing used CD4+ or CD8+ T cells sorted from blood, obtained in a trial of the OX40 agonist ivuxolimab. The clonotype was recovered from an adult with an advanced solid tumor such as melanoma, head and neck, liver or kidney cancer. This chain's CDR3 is CASSQVTSGSTYEQYF. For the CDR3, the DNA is TGCGCCAGCAGCCAAGTCACCAGCGGGAGCACCTACGAGCAGTACTTC.